Reported below is one T cell receptor beta chain. Its antigen is currently unknown. Germline lookup yields CDR1 LGHNA and CDR2 YNFKEQ. This CDR3 contains 19 residues. The V gene end was trimmed by 0 bases and the J gene end by 8 bases; junction bases not matched to a gene: 18. The sample belongs to a study of T-cell memory formation after mild COVID-19. Study-level results: Clones that contracted from day 15 to 85 were balanced CD4/CD8, while later expanders leaned CD4+.

TCR alpha and TCR beta cDNA libraries with sample barcodes and UMIs came from 5'RACE using constant-segment primers. TCRdb processed the 5' RACE reads anew with MiXCR; each CDR3 protein has one entry. The table includes about 470,000 distinct CDR3 sequences, 15% to 20% detected once. The source is an adult woman who had mild COVID-19 (a few samples of this study predate the infection). Cell type and time point are not known. The V and J genes are TRBV4-2 and TRBJ2-1, with TRBD1 identical over 8 bases. Sequencing input: PBMCs or a T cell subset sorted from them (not recorded which). This chain's CDR3 is CASSQDWPRRQGAIYEQFF. CDR3 coding DNA: TGTGCCAGCAGCCAAGATTGGCCCCGTAGGCAGGGGGCGATCTATGAGCAGTTCTTC.